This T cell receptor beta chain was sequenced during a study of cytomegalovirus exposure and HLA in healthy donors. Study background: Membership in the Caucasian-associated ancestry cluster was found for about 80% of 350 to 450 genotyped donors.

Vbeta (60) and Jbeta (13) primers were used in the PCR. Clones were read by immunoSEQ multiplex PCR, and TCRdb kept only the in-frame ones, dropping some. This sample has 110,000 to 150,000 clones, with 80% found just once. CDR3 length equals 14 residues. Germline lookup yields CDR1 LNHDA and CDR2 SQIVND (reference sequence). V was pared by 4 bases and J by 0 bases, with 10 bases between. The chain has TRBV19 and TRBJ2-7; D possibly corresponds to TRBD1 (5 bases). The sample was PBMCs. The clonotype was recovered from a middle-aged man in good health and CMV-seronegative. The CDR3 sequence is CASSRQGPSYEQYF. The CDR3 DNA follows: TGTGCCAGTAGTAGGCAGGGTCCCTCCTACGAGCAGTACTTC.